This T cell receptor beta chain was obtained from a study of control samples from healthy donors and cancer patients. The junction had 3 bases not matched to a gene; V was cut back by 0 bases and J by 8 bases. Germline values: CDR1 ENHRY, CDR2 SYGVKD. The CDR3 is made up of 14 amino acids. Assay used: immunoSEQ multiplex PCR; TCRdb lists only in-frame clones, some missing. Of under 7,500 clones in the sample, roughly 84% are singletons; the top ten hold 25% to 30%. This chain joins TRBV10-3 and TRBJ1-2; 10 nucleotides align to TRBD1. The receptor was isolated from a man aged 70-80 years with lung cancer. Sequenced: PBMCs. The CDR3 bases are TGTGCCATCAGTGAGTCTGGGACAGGGGTCGGCTACACCTTC. Translation: CAISESGTGVGYTF.